This T cell receptor beta chain was sequenced for a study of naive and memory T cell subsets. Whole-study findings and limits: The RNA method is potentially sensitive to activation and differentiation changes.

Ligated cDNA underwent four rounds of PCR with nested alpha and beta constant region primers and SP2. Alpha and beta constant region primers primed reverse transcription for blood and skin samples. TCRdb itself ran the 5' RACE reads through MiXCR, one entry per CDR3 protein. The top ten clones hold approximately 21% of a sample with about 62,000 distinct CDR3 sequences, less than 10% of them seen once. An oligonucleotide containing a UMI was ligated to the 3' end of TCR cDNA. Whole blood, roughly 2.4 ml, came from adult healthy volunteers. Reverse transcription used DNase-treated unsorted total RNA, aiming for roughly 1 to 1000 ng. With 2 bases removed from V and 2 bases from J, the gap between germline ends came to 8 bases. The length of the CDR3 is 15 residues. Germline V gene lookup returns CDR1 SGHDT and CDR2 YYEEEE. This clonotype came up a few times. The target antigen is unknown.

The chain links TRBV5-6 to TRBJ2-6; D remains unclear. This receptor was taken from a female donor in good health. In nucleotides, the CDR3 is TGTGCCAGCAGCTTTTTGGGAACTGGGGCCAACGTCCTGACTTTC. This gives the protein CASSFLGTGANVLTF.